This TCR beta chain was identified in a study of T cell responses to AZD1222 COVID-19 vaccine. The overall study: Second-dose intervals near 4 or 12 weeks were combined.

Assay used: immunoSEQ multiplex PCR; TCRdb lists only in-frame clones, some missing. Of some 36,000 clones listed, 70% to 90% were seen once; the top ten hold roughly 7%. Study observations and caveats: When two AZD1222 doses had been given, Spike-specific TCR breadth and depth rose.

By its share, this clone is medium-sized. The antigen is undetermined. The sample has other DNA sequences that encode this CDR3 too. Per the germline V gene, CDR1 is MNHNS and CDR2 is SASEGT. The CDR3 extends over 15 amino acids. Trimming removed 2 bases from V and 4 bases from J; junction bases left unmatched: 1. V usage is TRBV6-1 and J usage is TRBJ2-3; the match to TRBD2 covers 12 bases. Specimen: peripheral blood, collected on day 0 of AZD1222 vaccination. The receptor's source is an adult in good health. The CDR3 region is CASSELAGGPDTQYF. The CDR3 DNA reads TGTGCCAGCAGTGAACTAGCGGGGGGGCCAGATACGCAGTATTTT.